This TCR beta chain was identified in a study of blood T cells in healthy people across ages. Study in general: Template-switching capture recovered about one barcoded beta molecule per two T cells.

A second PCR, run for 7 to 11 cycles, used a sample-barcoded 5' primer plus a J-beta primer mix. Template switching added a 12-random-nucleotide identifier to every cDNA molecule. TCRdb recomputed calls from the 5' RACE reads with MiXCR, one row per CDR3 protein. The sample comprises approximately 800,000 distinct CDR3 sequences, 40% to 65% of which are singletons, and approximately 40% rests with the top ten. V was shortened by 1 base and J by 4 bases, with 7 bases between the two germline ends. CDR3 length: 13 amino acids. Germline CDR1 MGHRA, CDR2 YSYEKL. Approximately 9 milliliters of peripheral blood were drawn from each donor into EDTA-treated tubes.

The gene calls are TRBV4-1 and TRBJ2-5, with D unclear. Sequenced sample: blood. The TCR comes from a man older than 75 in good health. Here the CDR3 DNA reads TGCGCCAGCAGCCAAGGGGTTAGAGAGACCCAGTACTTC. Protein: CASSQGVRETQYF.